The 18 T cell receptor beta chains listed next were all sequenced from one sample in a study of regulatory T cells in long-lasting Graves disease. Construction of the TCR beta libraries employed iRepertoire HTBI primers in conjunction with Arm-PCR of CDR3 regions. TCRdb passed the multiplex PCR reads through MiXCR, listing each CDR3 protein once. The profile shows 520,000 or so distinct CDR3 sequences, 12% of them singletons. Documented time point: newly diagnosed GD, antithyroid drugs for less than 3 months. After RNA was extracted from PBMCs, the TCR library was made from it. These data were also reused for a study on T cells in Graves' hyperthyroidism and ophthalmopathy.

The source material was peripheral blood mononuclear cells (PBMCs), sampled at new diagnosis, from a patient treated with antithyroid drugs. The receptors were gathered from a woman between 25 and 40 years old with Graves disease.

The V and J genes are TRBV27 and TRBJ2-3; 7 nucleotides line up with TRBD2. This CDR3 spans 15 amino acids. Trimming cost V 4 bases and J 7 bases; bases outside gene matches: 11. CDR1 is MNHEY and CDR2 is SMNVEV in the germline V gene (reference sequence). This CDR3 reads CASSSTSQIIHTQYF. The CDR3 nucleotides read TGTGCCAGCAGTTCGACTAGCCAGATAATACATACGCAGTATTTT.

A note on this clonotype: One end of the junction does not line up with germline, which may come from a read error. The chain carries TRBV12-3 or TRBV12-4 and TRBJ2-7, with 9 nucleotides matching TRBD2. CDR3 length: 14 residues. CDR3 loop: CASSLAGGPLEQCF. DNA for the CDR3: TGTGCCAGCAGTTTGGCGGGAGGGCCGCTCGAGCAGTGCTTC.

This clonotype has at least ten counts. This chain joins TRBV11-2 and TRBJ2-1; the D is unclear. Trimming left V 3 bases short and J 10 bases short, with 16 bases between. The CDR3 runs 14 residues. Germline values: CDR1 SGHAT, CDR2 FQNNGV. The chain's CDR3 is CASSFFAGRGEQFF. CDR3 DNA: TGTGCCAGCAGCTTTTTTGCTGGGCGAGGAGAGCAGTTCTTC.

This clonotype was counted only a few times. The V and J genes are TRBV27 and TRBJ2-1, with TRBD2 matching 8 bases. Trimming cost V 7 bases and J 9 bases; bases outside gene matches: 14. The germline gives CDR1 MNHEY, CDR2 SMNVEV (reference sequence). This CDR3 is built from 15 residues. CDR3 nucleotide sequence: TGTGCCAGCACCAAACCGGGACTAGGGAATGCTGAGCAGTTCTTC. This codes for CASTKPGLGNAEQFF.

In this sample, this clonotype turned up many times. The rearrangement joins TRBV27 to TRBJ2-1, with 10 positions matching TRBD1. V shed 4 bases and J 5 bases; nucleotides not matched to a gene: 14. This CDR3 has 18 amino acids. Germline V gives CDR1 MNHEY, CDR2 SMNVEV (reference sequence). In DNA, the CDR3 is TGTGCCAGCAGTTCCCCACATCCTGGACAGGGGGGACACAATGAGCAGTTCTTC. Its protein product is CASSSPHPGQGGHNEQFF.

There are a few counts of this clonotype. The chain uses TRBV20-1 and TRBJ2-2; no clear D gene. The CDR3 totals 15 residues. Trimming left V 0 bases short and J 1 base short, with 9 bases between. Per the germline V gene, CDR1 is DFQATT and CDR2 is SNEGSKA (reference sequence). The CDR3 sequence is CSARDSDLNTGELFF. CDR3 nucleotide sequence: TGCAGTGCTAGAGATTCGGACCTGAACACCGGGGAGCTGTTTTTT.

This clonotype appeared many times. CDR3 DNA sequence: TGTGCCAGCAGCCCCGGACTAGCGGTGGGTGGAGAGACCCAGTACTTC. Translated, it gives CASSPGLAVGGETQYF. V gene TRBV14 combines with J gene TRBJ2-5; 10 bases line up with TRBD2. The CDR3 covers 16 residues. The V and J ends lost 4 bases and 4 bases, in that order; junction bases with no gene match: 9. CDR1 is SGHDN and CDR2 is FVKESK in the germline V gene.

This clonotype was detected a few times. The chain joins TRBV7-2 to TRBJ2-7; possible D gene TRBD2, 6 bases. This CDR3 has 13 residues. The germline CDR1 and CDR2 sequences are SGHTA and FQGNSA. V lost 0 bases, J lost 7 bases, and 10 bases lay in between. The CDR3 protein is CASSLAIREEQYF. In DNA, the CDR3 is TGTGCCAGCAGCTTAGCTATCCGGGAGGAGCAGTACTTC.

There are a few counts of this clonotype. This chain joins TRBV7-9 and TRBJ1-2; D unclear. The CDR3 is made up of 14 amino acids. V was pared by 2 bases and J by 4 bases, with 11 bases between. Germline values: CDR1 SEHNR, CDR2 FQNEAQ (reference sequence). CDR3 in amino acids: CASSLSVRGYGYTF. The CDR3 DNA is TGTGCCAGCAGCTTATCTGTCCGAGGCTATGGCTACACCTTC. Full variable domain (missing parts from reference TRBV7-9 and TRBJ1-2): DTGVSQNPRHKITKRGQNVTFRCDPISEHNRLYWYRQTLGQGPEFLTYFQNEAQLEKSRLLSDRFSAERPKGSFSTLEIQRTEQGDSAMYLCASSLSVRGYGYTFGSGTRLTVV.

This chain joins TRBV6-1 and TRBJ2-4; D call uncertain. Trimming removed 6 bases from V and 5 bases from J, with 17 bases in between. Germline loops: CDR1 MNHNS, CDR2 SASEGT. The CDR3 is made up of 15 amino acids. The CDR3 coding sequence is TGTGCCAGCAGCTCCCGCACCAATACAGAAAACATTCAGTACTTC. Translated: CASSSRTNTENIQYF.

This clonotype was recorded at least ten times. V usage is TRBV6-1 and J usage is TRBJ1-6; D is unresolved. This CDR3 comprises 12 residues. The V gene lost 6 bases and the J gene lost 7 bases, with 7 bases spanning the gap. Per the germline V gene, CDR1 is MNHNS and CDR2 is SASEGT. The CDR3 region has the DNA TGTGCCAGCAGAACACTCAATTCACCCCTCCACTTT. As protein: CASRTLNSPLHF.

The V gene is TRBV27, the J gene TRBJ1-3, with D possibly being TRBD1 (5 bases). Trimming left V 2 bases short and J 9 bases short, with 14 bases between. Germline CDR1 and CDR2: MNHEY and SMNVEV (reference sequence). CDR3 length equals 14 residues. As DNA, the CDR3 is TGTGCCAGCAGTTTACAGGGCCCACGGGGCACCATATATTTT. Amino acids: CASSLQGPRGTIYF.

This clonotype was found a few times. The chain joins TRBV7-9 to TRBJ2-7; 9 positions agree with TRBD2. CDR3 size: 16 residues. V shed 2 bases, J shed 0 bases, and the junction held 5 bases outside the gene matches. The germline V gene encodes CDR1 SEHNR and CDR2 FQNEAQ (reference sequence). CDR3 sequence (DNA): TGTGCCAGCAGCTTATCCGGCGGGAGGGCCTCCTACGAGCAGTACTTC. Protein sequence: CASSLSGGRASYEQYF.

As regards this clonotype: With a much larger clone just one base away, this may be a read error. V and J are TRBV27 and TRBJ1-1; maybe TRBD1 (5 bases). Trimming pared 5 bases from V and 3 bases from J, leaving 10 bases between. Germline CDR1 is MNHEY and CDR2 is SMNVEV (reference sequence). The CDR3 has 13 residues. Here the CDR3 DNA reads TGTGCCAGCAGTCTCAGGGAACACACTGAAGCTTTCTTT. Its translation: CASSLREHTEAFF.

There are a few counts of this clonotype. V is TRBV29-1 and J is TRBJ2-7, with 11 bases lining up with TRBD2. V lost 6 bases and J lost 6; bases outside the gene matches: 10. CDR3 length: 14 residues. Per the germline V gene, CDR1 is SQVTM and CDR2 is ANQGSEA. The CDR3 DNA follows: TGCAGCGTGACCCCTATAGCGGGAGGGAGCGAGCAGTACTTC. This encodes CSVTPIAGGSEQYF.

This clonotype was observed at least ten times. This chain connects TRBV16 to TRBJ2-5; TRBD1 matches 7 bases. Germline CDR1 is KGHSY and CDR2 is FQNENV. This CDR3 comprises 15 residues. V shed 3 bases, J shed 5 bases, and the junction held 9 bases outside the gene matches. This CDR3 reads CASSHPQGDVETQYF. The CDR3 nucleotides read TGTGCCAGCAGCCACCCCCAGGGGGATGTTGAGACCCAGTACTTC.

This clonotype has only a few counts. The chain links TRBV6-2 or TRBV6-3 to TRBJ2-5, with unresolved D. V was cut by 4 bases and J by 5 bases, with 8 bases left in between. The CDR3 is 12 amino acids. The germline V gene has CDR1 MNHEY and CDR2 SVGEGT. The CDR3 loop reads CASSSRMETQYF. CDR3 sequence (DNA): TGTGCCAGCAGTTCGAGGATGGAGACCCAGTACTTC.

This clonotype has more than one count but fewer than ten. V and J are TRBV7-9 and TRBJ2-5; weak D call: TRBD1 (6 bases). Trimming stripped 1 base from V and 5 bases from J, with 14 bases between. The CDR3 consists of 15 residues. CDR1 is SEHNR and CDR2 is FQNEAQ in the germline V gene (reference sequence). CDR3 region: CASSLGDLRGETQYF. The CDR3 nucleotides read TGTGCCAGCAGCTTAGGCGACTTAAGGGGGGAGACCCAGTACTTC.